This T cell receptor (beta chain) derives from a study of Ad26.COV2.S vaccination and SARS-CoV-2 variants (dated by TCRdb to the early 2020s). For the wider study: TCRbeta repertoire sequencing served as the tool for gauging how specific and how broad the SARS-CoV-2-reactive T cell receptors were following Ad26.COV2.S vaccination. A total of roughly 32 samples were included in the TCR-sequenced set, comprising roughly 19 Ad26.COV2.S vaccine recipients, 5 placebo recipients and 8 SARS-CoV-2 convalescent individuals. Results the study describes overall, beyond this receptor: Compared with placebo recipients, Ad26.COV2.S recipients showed higher spike-specific TCR breadth (P = 0.0014). The authors noted that the TCR breadth and depth analyses may have underestimated total T cell responses. After vaccination, substantial breadth of spike-specific CD8+ and CD4+ T cell responses was reported. Vaccine and placebo recipients had similar non-spike TCR breadth, a finding consistent with the vaccine containing only spike.

Trimming at the junction amounts to 3 bases on V and 4 bases on J, and the germline ends lie 17 bases apart. Including cysteine and phenylalanine, the CDR3 has 16 amino acids. CDR3 DNA is the only sequence kept; it has 48 bases, read in frame from the first base. The germline V gene sets CDR1 to SGDLS and CDR2 to YYNGEE. The sample's time point label, in plain terms: individuals recovered from natural SARS-CoV-2 infection. TCRbeta CDR3 regions were sequenced with the immunoSEQ Assay. After extraction, genomic DNA underwent amplification by bias-controlled multiplex PCR, followed by high-throughput sequencing. In the authors' own workflow: To quantify the absolute abundance of every unique TCRbeta CDR3 region, sequences were collapsed and filtered. Usable DNA was measured by amplifying reference genes present in all nucleated cells, and TCRbeta template counts were normalized to that usable DNA to estimate T cell fraction. Repertoire TCRs were annotated as SARS-CoV-2-specific by exact matching of V gene, CDR3 amino acid sequence and J gene to a known reactive TCR set. The reference SARS-CoV-2 TCR set came from MIRA and was filtered for enrichment in COVID-19-positive ImmuneCODE repertoires, removing public or cross-reactive TCRs. Based on the MIRA antigens, annotated TCRs were further analysed at the level of specific ORF or position within ORF. Depth was the summed frequency of annotated unique rearrangements, while breadth was defined as annotated unique rearrangements over total unique productive rearrangements. Group comparisons of TCR breadth used two-sided Wilcoxon rank-sum tests. TCRdb holds this immuneACCESS table with in-frame rearrangements only. Some clones are missing; in checked studies, unresolved V genes explain under half, and the rest has no known cause. V, J and clone size derive from that table, while D and trimming were established from the DNA sequence. Here the sample has about 350,000 clones; about 91% occur a single time. Of the sample, about 3.9% is held by the ten largest clones.

As regards this clone: The target of this receptor is not known. Base qualities are not recorded, but no much larger clone differs from it by a single base.

The source of this sequence is a human donor who had recovered from COVID-19. Here the chain combines TRBV9 and TRBJ2-1; tentative D gene TRBD2, with 6 bases matching. Sequencing was performed on peripheral blood, taken after recovery from COVID-19. In nucleotides, the sequence is TGTGCCAGCAGCGCTCCTAGCGTAGATGAGTACAATGAGCAGTTCTTC. Translation gives CASSAPSVDEYNEQFF.